The rows below give T cell receptor beta chains drawn from one sample of a study of T cells in Graves' hyperthyroidism and ophthalmopathy. Each CDR3 protein is one row after TCRdb ran MiXCR on the multiplex PCR reads. Seen here are under 450,000 distinct CDR3 sequences, less than 15% observed once, and the top ten hold under 25%. The sequenced sample consisted of blood. These receptors were obtained from a man aged 25-45 years with Graves' hyperthyroidism that later progressed to Graves' ophthalmopathy. Each CDR3 is given with its conserved first and last residue. The order of the fields is V gene, D gene, J gene, clone size, CDR3 DNA, CDR3 protein. A D gene is named only where the DNA matches it firmly. The size entry is marked missing in some rows and otherwise reads once, few, many or a size class.

TRBV28	NA	TRBJ1-1	many	TGTGCCAGCAGTCCACTCCCCGCCGGCGAAGCTTTCTTT	CASSPLPAGEAFF
TRBV10-3	NA	TRBJ2-1	few	TGTGCCATCAGTGATGGCAGCCGCTCCTACAATGAGCAGTTCTTC	CAISDGSRSYNEQFF
TRBV12-3/TRBV12-4	NA	TRBJ2-2	NA	TGTGCCAGCAGTGAAACAGGGTTTTCCGGGGAGCTGTTTTTT	CASSETGFSGELFF
TRBV27	TRBD2	TRBJ2-7	few	TGTGCCAGCAGTTTTCGGGGGGGGGTCTACGAGCAGTACTTC	CASSFRGGVYEQYF
TRBV5-5	TRBD1	TRBJ2-7	NA	TGTGCCAGCAGCAGACCTCCGGGACAGAACTACGAGCAGTACTTC	CASSRPPGQNYEQYF
TRBV28	TRBD1	TRBJ1-5	many	TGTGCCAGCAGTTCCGCCGGGACAGGGACTCAGCCCCAGCATTTT	CASSSAGTGTQPQHF
TRBV11-3	NA	TRBJ2-1	NA	TGTGCCAGCAGCACCCGCGGAAATGAGCAGTTCTTC	CASSTRGNEQFF
TRBV9	TRBD2	TRBJ2-3	NA	TGTGCCAGCAGCCCCAGACTAGCGGGGGGGACCAGCACAGATACGCAGTATTTT	CASSPRLAGGTSTDTQYF
TRBV7-9	NA	TRBJ1-5	NA	TGTGCCAGCAGCTCCGACATAGGGTGGGAACAGCCCCAGCATTTT	CASSSDIGWEQPQHF
TRBV6-1	TRBD1	TRBJ1-2	few	TGTGCCAGCAGTGAACGGACAGGGGTTGGCTACACCTTC	CASSERTGVGYTF
TRBV6-2/TRBV6-3	TRBD2	TRBJ2-2	NA	TGTGCCAGCAGTTACTTAGCGGGGGGGTCTACCGGGGAGCTGTTTTTT	CASSYLAGGSTGELFF
TRBV12-5	NA	TRBJ2-3	many	TGTGCTAGTGGTTTGGTACTCGGGGGAGCAGATACGCAGTATTTT	CASGLVLGGADTQYF
TRBV7-2	NA	TRBJ2-1	many	TGTGCCAGCCGGAACTTCGATGAGCAGTTCTTC	CASRNFDEQFF
TRBV20-1	NA	TRBJ1-4	many	TGCAGTGCTAGAGGGACATCAAGAGGTGAAAAACTGTTTTTT	CSARGTSRGEKLFF
TRBV6-1	TRBD2	TRBJ2-5	many	TGTGCCAGCAGATCCGAGCTAGCGGGGGCAGAGACCCAGTACTTC	CASRSELAGAETQYF
TRBV7-2	TRBD2	TRBJ2-1	few	TGTGCCAGCAGCTTACCTATCCAGGGACTATACCCGGAGGGCGATGAGCAGTTCTTC	CASSLPIQGLYPEGDEQFF
TRBV12-3/TRBV12-4	NA	TRBJ1-2	many	TGTGCCAGCAGTGAGGACAGTTTCGGCTACACCTTC	CASSEDSFGYTF
TRBV29-1	NA	TRBJ2-5	many	TGCAGCGTTGACGGGGGGCTGGAGACCCAGTACTTC	CSVDGGLETQYF
TRBV3-1	TRBD1	TRBJ1-1	many	TGTGCCAGCAGCCGACCGGGACAGGGACGCACTGAAGCTTTCTTT	CASSRPGQGRTEAFF
TRBV5-1	NA	TRBJ2-2	few	TGCGCCAGCAGCCTTGGACCAGATAACACCGGGGAGCTGTTTTTT	CASSLGPDNTGELFF